These T cell receptor beta chains were read from a single sample in a study of OX40 agonist ivuxolimab in advanced cancers. Data came from immunoSEQ multiplex PCR; TCRdb stores just in-frame clones and leaves some out. The sample records 95,000 to 120,000 clones, 75% to 95% being singletons. This specimen was CD4+ or CD8+ T cells sorted from blood, taken in a trial of the OX40 agonist ivuxolimab. The receptors come from an adult with an advanced solid tumor such as melanoma, head and neck, liver or kidney cancer. CDR3s include the opening cysteine and the closing phenylalanine or tryptophan. The order of the fields is CDR3 DNA, CDR3 protein, clone size, J gene, D gene, V gene. A D gene is named only where the DNA matches it firmly. For some rows the clone size is stated as once, few or many, or as a class when expanded; others skip it.

TGTGCCATCAGCGACACCATTACAGTGTATGGCTACACCTTC CAISDTITVYGYTF - TRBJ1-2 - TRBV10-3
TGTGCCAGCAGTGAAGTGGGAGATACGCAGTATTTT CASSEVGDTQYF - TRBJ2-3 - TRBV6-1
TGCGCCAGCAGCCCAGGACTAGCGGGAGGCCTCTCCCTTAGCACAGATACGCAGTATTTT CASSPGLAGGLSLSTDTQYF - TRBJ2-3 TRBD2 TRBV5-1
TGTGCCAGCAGCTTAGGGGGGACCCGCCACAATGAGCAGTTCTTC CASSLGGTRHNEQFF - TRBJ2-1 - TRBV11-3
TGTGCCAGCAGTCTCCTTTCGGAGCAGTTCTTC CASSLLSEQFF - TRBJ2-1 - TRBV6-6
TGCGCCAGCAGCCGCCTAGACGGAACTGAAGCTTTCTTT CASSRLDGTEAFF once TRBJ1-1 - TRBV5-1
TGTGCCAGCAGCGTAGTTACGGCGGAGAACACTGAAGCTTTCTTT CASSVVTAENTEAFF - TRBJ1-1 - TRBV9
TGTGCCAGTCCTCCTGGGGTCTTCCAAGGGGACAGCTCCCCGGCGGATTTCTACGAGCAGTACTTC CASPPGVFQGDSSPADFYEQYF - TRBJ2-7 - TRBV21-1
TGTGCCAGCAGCTTGGTAGGACAGGGTGTCGAGCAGTACTTC CASSLVGQGVEQYF - TRBJ2-7 TRBD1 TRBV5-6
TGCGCCAGCAGCTTAGGTGACGCCCGGGGCCGTCGCAATGAGCAGTTCTTC CASSLGDARGRRNEQFF - TRBJ2-1 - TRBV5-1
TGTGCCTGGAGGATAGCGGGGGCGGGGGAGACCCAGTACTTC CAWRIAGAGETQYF - TRBJ2-5 TRBD2 TRBV30
TGTGCCAGTGGTGACAGGGGAACAACTAATGAAAAACTGTTTTTT CASGDRGTTNEKLFF - TRBJ1-4 TRBD1 TRBV19
TGCGCCAGCAGCCTCCGGGCACCGGGACAGGGAGTTAATGAGCAGTTCTTC CASSLRAPGQGVNEQFF - TRBJ2-1 TRBD1 TRBV4-1
TGTGCCAGCAGTGAAGAGGGCTGGGGCGGACCCTACGAGCAGTACTTC CASSEEGWGGPYEQYF once TRBJ2-7 - TRBV6-1
TGTGCCAGCAGCTTGGGTCTACGGGAGAGGAACACCGGGGAGCTGTTTTTT CASSLGLRERNTGELFF - TRBJ2-2 - TRBV5-4
TGTGCCAGCTCACCCCGACAGAACAGCAATCAGCCCCAGCATTTT CASSPRQNSNQPQHF - TRBJ1-5 - TRBV18
TGTGCCAGCAGCCAAGAGGTGGTAGCTGAAGCTTTCTTT CASSQEVVAEAFF - TRBJ1-1 - TRBV4-2
TGCGCCAGCAGCCGAGGGGGACTAGGTAGATTCGGTTCGGAGACCCAGTACTTC CASSRGGLGRFGSETQYF - TRBJ2-5 TRBD2 TRBV5-1
TGTGCCAGCACCCCCGATGAGGTCGTATACGAGCAGTACTTC CASTPDEVVYEQYF - TRBJ2-7 - TRBV6-1
TGTGCCAGCAGTTCGTATACAGGGGCATCCTACGAGCAGTACTTC CASSSYTGASYEQYF - TRBJ2-7 TRBD1 TRBV6-6
TGTGCCAGCAGCTTAATCTTGGGGGTCACAGATACGCAGTATTTT CASSLILGVTDTQYF - TRBJ2-3 - TRBV7-2
TGTGCCAGCATCGCGGCGGGGGGTACGCAGTATTTT CASIAAGGTQYF - TRBJ2-3 TRBD2 TRBV6-6
TGCGCCAGCAGTGAGTCGTTAGCGGCTAGCACAGATACGCAGTATTTT CASSESLAASTDTQYF - TRBJ2-3 - TRBV10-1
TGTGCCAGCAGCCCCTCCTCCTACGAGCAGTACTTC CASSPSSYEQYF - TRBJ2-7 - TRBV11-3
TGTGCCTGGAATGGTAAGGGGGGACCCCCCTACGAGCAGTACTTC CAWNGKGGPPYEQYF - TRBJ2-7 - TRBV30
TGTGCCAGCAGCGCCGTGACAGGGGGAAACACCATATATTTT CASSAVTGGNTIYF - TRBJ1-3 TRBD1 TRBV11-2
TGTGCCAGCAGCTTACAATGGGACAGGGGGCGATCGGTCAATGAGCAGTTCTTC CASSLQWDRGRSVNEQFF - TRBJ2-1 TRBD1 TRBV11-2